The 26 T cell receptor beta chains below were found in one sample sequenced in a study of esophageal squamous cell carcinoma under preoperative chemotherapy. Time point specified: before preoperative PTX-NDP chemotherapy. From the PCR reads, TCRdb called clonotypes with MiXCR, one entry per CDR3 protein. The table lists roughly 12,000 distinct CDR3 sequences, 45% to 60% of them singletons. Sampling was done from a patient given preoperative chemotherapy. These receptors all stem from a human donor with esophageal squamous cell carcinoma. The donor label of this sample is uncertain.

This clonotype is labeled as medium-sized (0.01 to 0.1%). The rearrangement joins TRBV7-8 to TRBJ2-1, with no clear D. Germline loops: CDR1 SGHVS, CDR2 FQNEAQ. The CDR3 totals 15 residues. V lost 0 bases to trimming and J lost 8 bases, with 14 bases between them. The CDR3 sequence: CASSLALLTGDEQFF. For the CDR3, the DNA is TGTGCCAGCAGCTTAGCACTGTTAACTGGGGATGAGCAGTTCTTC.

CDR3 protein: CANWGTETQFF. In nucleotides, the CDR3 is TGTGCCAACTGGGGTACAGAGACCCAGTTCTTC. The J gene is TRBJ2-1, the V gene TRBV10-3; D gene ambiguous. V shed 10 bases and J shed 13 bases, with 17 bases lying between them. The CDR3 loop spans 11 amino acids. Per the germline V gene, CDR1 is ENHRY and CDR2 is SYGVKD.

Relative to its sample, this clonotype is medium-sized. The chain couples TRBV6-5 to TRBJ2-7; 8 bases are a match to TRBD1. Unmatched junction bases numbered 10, after V lost 5 bases and J lost 1 base. The CDR3 contains 16 residues. The germline V gene encodes CDR1 MNHEY and CDR2 SVGAGI. CDR3 DNA sequence: TGTGCCAGCAGTAGTAACGACAGGGGACAATCCTACGAGCAGTACTTC. Translation: CASSSNDRGQSYEQYF.

The chain's CDR3 is CASSATSGRFNEQFF. CDR3 DNA: TGTGCCAGCAGCGCTACTAGCGGAAGGTTCAATGAGCAGTTCTTC. The genes are TRBV11-3 and TRBJ2-1; 8 bases are a match to TRBD2. Trimming at V came to 5 bases and at J to 6 bases, leaving 9 bases not matched to a gene. CDR1 and CDR2 (germline): SGHNT, YENEEA. The CDR3 has 15 amino acids.

As regards this clonotype: One junction end does not reproduce the germline sequence, and a read error may be involved. The genes are TRBV6-5 and TRBJ2-3, with 9 bases that match TRBD2. The CDR3 runs to 15 residues. In germline, CDR1 is MNHEY, CDR2 SVGAGI. The CDR3 loop reads CANSYQAGGRDTQYF. The CDR3 DNA reads as TGTGCCAACAGTTACCAGGCGGGAGGGAGAGATACGCAGTATTTT.

This clonotype was observed a handful of times. Compared with germline, one end of the junction differs, possibly owing to a read error. V is TRBV6-1 and J is TRBJ2-3; D is unresolved. The germline CDR1 and CDR2 sequences are MNHNS and SASEGT. This CDR3 spans 12 amino acids. DNA of the CDR3: TGTGCCGGCAGTGAAGTCGGGGATACGCAGTATTTT. Translation gives CAGSEVGDTQYF.

Comment on this clonotype: One end of the junction is discordant with germline, which a read error may explain. The J gene is TRBJ2-3, the V gene TRBV6-8; D possibly corresponds to TRBD2 (5 bases). Germline CDR1 MNHGY, CDR2 SAAAGT. The length of the CDR3 is 12 residues. CDR3 in DNA: TGTGCCGGGAGTGGCGATGTAGAGACGCAGTACTTT. This gives the protein CAGSGDVETQYF.

V and J are TRBV20-1 and TRBJ2-3, with TRBD1 matching over 9 bases. V was pared by 3 bases and J by 1 base, with 5 bases of the junction left unmatched. This CDR3 has 15 residues. Germline CDR1 reads DFQATT; CDR2 reads SNEGSKA (reference sequence). This CDR3 is CSASRTGVGTDTQYF. The CDR3 DNA reads as TGCAGTGCTAGTAGGACAGGGGTTGGCACAGATACGCAGTATTTT.

V gene TRBV6-5 combines with J gene TRBJ2-1; D not resolved. The V end was cut by 2 bases, the J end by 13 bases, with 15 bases between. The CDR3 totals 13 residues. From germline, CDR1 is MNHEY and CDR2 SVGAGI. CDR3 region: CASSYDTLETQFF. The CDR3 nucleotides are TGTGCCAGCAGTTACGACACTCTCGAGACCCAGTTCTTC.

This clonotype was counted between two and nine times. The chain combines TRBV7-3 with TRBJ2-1, with 10 bases fitting TRBD2. The J call may be mistaken, given a closer DNA end match to TRBJ2-7. This CDR3 spans 15 amino acids. Germline V gene lookup returns CDR1 SGHTA and CDR2 FQGTGA. The CDR3 bases are TGTGCCAGCAGCGAAGGGACTAGCGTAGACAATGAGCAGTACTTC. Translated: CASSEGTSVDNEQYF.

This clonotype is categorized as medium-sized (0.01 to 0.1%). The genes are TRBV7-2 and TRBJ2-1; D is ambiguous. The CDR3 covers 14 residues. Germline values: CDR1 SGHTA, CDR2 FQGNSA. Trimming took off 5 bases at V and 9 bases at J, with 17 bases between the two ends. The CDR3 here is CASSPVSCCGEQFF. DNA for the CDR3: TGTGCCAGCAGCCCCGTATCTTGTTGCGGTGAGCAGTTCTTC.

Comments on this clonotype: Relative to the germline gene, one junction end is altered; a read error may explain this. The rearrangement links TRBV6-8 to TRBJ2-1; the D gene is possibly TRBD2 (5 bases). Germline assignment: CDR1 MNHGY and CDR2 SAAAGT. This CDR3 has 13 amino acids. CDR3: CARGCATDGEQFF. The CDR3 coding sequence is TGTGCCAGGGGCTGCGCGACGGACGGGGAGCAGTTTTTC.

In its sample, this clonotype ranks as medium-sized. The chain is built from TRBV6-1 and TRBJ1-2; D gene ambiguous. CDR1 and CDR2 from the germline V gene are MNHNS and SASEGT. The CDR3 is 14 residues long. The V end was cut by 4 bases, the J end by 5 bases, with 14 bases between. The CDR3 loop is CASSANFDGYGYTF. CDR3 bases: TGTGCCAGCAGTGCTAATTTCGACGGTTATGGCTACACCTTC.

Note on this clonotype: The junction shows a germline mismatch at one end, possibly a read error. The genes are TRBV6-1 and TRBJ2-2; 9 nucleotides match TRBD2. The CDR3 totals 15 residues. Germline V gene sequence: CDR1 MNHNS, CDR2 SASEGT. As DNA, the CDR3 is TGTGCCAGCATCCCAGGGACTAGCAGGAGCGATGAGCTGTTTTTC. It codes for CASIPGTSRSDELFF.

The CDR3 DNA reads as TGTGCCAGCAGCTTAAAGGGAGGGACTAGCGACTACGAGCAGTACTTC. It translates to CASSLKGGTSDYEQYF. V and J are TRBV7-2 and TRBJ2-1; 10 positions match TRBD2. The better agreement between TRBJ2-7 and the DNA end casts doubt on the J call. CDR1 is SGHTA and CDR2 is FQGNSA in the germline V gene. The CDR3 spans 16 residues.

This clonotype is classed as medium-sized (0.01 to 0.1%). The CDR3 spells CASTNWEGEQFF. The CDR3 nucleotides read TGTGCCAGCACCAACTGGGAGGGTGAGCAGTTCTTC. The V and J genes are TRBV28 and TRBJ2-1, with 7 bases that match TRBD2. The CDR3 length is 12 residues. V lost 7 bases to trimming and J lost 9 bases; unmatched junction nucleotides: 6. The germline CDR1 and CDR2 sequences are MDHEN and SYDVKM.

A word on this clonotype: A read error is possible here, since a much larger clone lies one base away. The genes are TRBV6-1 and TRBJ2-1, with 9 bases aligning to TRBD1. Looked up from germline, CDR1 is MNHNS and CDR2 is SASEGT. The CDR3 spans 14 residues. The CDR3, as DNA: TGTGCCAACAGTGAAGTGGGGACAGGGAACGAGCAGTTCTTC. Its protein is CANSEVGTGNEQFF.

This clonotype was counted ten times or more. The chain links TRBV6-1 to TRBJ2-2; D not resolved. The germline V and J ends were trimmed by 7 bases and 7 bases, with 13 bases remaining between them. There are 13 residues in the CDR3. The germline V gene encodes CDR1 MNHNS and CDR2 SASEGT. The CDR3 DNA follows: TGTGCCAGCAACTCACAGCTGTTCGGGGAGCTGTTTTTT. As protein: CASNSQLFGELFF.

The rearrangement joins TRBV6-1 to TRBJ2-5; D possibly corresponds to TRBD2 (7 bases). The CDR3 has 18 residues. The V end was cut by 0 bases, the J end by 11 bases, with 28 bases between. Per germline, CDR1 MNHNS and CDR2 SASEGT. CDR3 in DNA: TGTGCCAGCAGTGAAGCGGGGCTAGGGGGGGGAGTTGCTGATACGCAGTACTTC. Translation gives CASSEAGLGGGVADTQYF.

Ten or more counts support this clonotype. This chain links TRBV12-3 or TRBV12-4 with TRBJ2-1; 9 bases map to TRBD1. The CDR3 consists of 13 residues. The J segment lost 10 bases and the V segment lost 7 bases, leaving 8 bases of the junction unmatched. In nucleotides, the CDR3 is TGTGCCAGCACCATGGGACAGGGTAACGAGCAGTTCTTC. Amino acid sequence: CASTMGQGNEQFF.

The rearrangement uses TRBV6-1 and TRBJ2-2; the D is unclear. V was cut by 7 bases and J by 16 bases, with 28 bases left in between. The V gene's germline CDR1 is MNHNS and CDR2 SASEGT. The CDR3 length is 15 residues. CDR3 protein: CASIPVALNTDKQFF. The CDR3 DNA reads TGTGCCAGCATTCCCGTGGCCTTGAACACCGATAAGCAGTTTTTT.

The gene calls are TRBV6-5 and TRBJ2-5; 8 bases map to TRBD1. V was clipped by 3 bases and J by 11 bases; unmatched bases: 17. The CDR3 has 16 residues. The germline gives CDR1 MNHEY, CDR2 SVGAGI. The CDR3 reads CASSYPGRGPYNEQYF. The CDR3 DNA sequence: TGTGCCAGCAGTTATCCCGGCAGGGGGCCCTACAATGAGCAGTACTTC.

This clonotype was detected only a few times. The V call is TRBV12-3 or TRBV12-4, the J call TRBJ1-1; 8 bases line up with TRBD1. J lost 11 bases, V lost 6 bases, and 8 bases had no gene match. There are 12 residues in the CDR3. The CDR3 sequence: CASRRLQGVAFF. The CDR3, as DNA: TGTGCCAGCAGGCGGTTACAGGGGGTGGCTTTCTTT.

The chain combines TRBV6-1 with TRBJ2-6; unclear D gene. Germline V gene data show CDR1 as MNHNS and CDR2 as SASEGT. The CDR3 has 15 amino acids. Trimming stripped 4 bases from V and 0 bases from J, with 7 bases between. CDR3: CASSVRPSGANVLTF. The CDR3, as DNA: TGTGCCAGCAGTGTCCGGCCCTCTGGGGCCAACGTCCTGACTTTC.

This clonotype is categorized as large. The V call is TRBV6-1, the J call TRBJ2-1, with D perhaps TRBD1 or TRBD2 (6 bases each). V was shortened by 7 bases and J by 9 bases, with 19 bases between the two germline ends. The CDR3 runs 14 residues. Germline CDR1 is MNHNS and CDR2 is SASEGT. CDR3 in amino acids: CASTPGGPRTEQFF. The CDR3 bases are TGTGCCAGCACCCCCGGGGGCCCCCGAACTGAGCAGTTCTTC.

In the case of this clonotype: A much larger clonotype is one base distant, so this may be a read error. V gene TRBV10-1 combines with J gene TRBJ2-5; 7 bases match TRBD2. The J call may be wrong; the DNA end is better matched by TRBJ2-3. The CDR3 runs to 14 residues. The germline V gene has CDR1 WNHNN and CDR2 SYGVQD (reference sequence). CDR3 DNA sequence: TGCGCCAGCAGTGTTAGCGGGTCCTACAATGAGCAGTATTTT. Translating it yields CASSVSGSYNEQYF.